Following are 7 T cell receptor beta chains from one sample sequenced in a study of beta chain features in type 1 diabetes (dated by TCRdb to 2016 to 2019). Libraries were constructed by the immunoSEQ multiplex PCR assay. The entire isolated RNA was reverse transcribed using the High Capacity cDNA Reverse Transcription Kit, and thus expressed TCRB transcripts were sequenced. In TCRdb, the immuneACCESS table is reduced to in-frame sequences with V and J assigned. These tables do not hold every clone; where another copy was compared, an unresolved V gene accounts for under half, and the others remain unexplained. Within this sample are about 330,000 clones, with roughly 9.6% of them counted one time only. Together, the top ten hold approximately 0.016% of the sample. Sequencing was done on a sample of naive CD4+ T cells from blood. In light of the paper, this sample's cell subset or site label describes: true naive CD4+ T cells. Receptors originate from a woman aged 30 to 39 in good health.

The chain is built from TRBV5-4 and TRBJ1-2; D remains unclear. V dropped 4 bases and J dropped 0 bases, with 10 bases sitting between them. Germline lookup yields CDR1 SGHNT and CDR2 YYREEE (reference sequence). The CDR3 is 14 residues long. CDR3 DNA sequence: TGTGCCAGCAGCCGATACGGGACTAACTATGGCTACACCTTC. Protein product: CASSRYGTNYGYTF. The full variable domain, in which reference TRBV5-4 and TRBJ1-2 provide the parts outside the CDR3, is ETGVTQSPTHLIKTRGQQVTLRCSSQSGHNTVSWYQQALGQGPQFIFQYYREEENGRGNFPPRFSGLQFPNYSSELNVNALELDDSALYLCASSRYGTNYGYTFGSGTRLTVV.

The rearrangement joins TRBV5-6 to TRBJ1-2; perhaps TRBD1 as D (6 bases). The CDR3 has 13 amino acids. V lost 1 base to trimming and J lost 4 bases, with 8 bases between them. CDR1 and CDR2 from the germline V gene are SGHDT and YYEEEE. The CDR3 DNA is TGTGCCAGCAGCTTGAACAGGGCCTATGGCTACACCTTC. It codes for CASSLNRAYGYTF.

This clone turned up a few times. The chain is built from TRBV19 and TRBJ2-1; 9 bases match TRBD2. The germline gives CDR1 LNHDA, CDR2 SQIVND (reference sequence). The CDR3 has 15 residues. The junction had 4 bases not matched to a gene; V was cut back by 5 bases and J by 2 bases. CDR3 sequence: CASSATSGAYNEQFF. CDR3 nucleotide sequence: TGTGCCAGTAGTGCGACTAGCGGAGCCTACAATGAGCAGTTCTTC.

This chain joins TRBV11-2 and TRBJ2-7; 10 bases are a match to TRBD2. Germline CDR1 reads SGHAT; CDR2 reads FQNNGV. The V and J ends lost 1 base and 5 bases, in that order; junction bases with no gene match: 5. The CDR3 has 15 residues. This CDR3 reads CASSLGGLASHEQYF. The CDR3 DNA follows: TGTGCCAGCAGCTTAGGGGGACTAGCGAGTCACGAGCAGTACTTC. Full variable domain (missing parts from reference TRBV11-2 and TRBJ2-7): EAGVAQSPRYKIIEKRQSVAFWCNPISGHATLYWYQQILGQGPKLLIQFQNNGVVDDSQLPKDRFSAERLKGVDSTLKIQPAKLEDSAVYLCASSLGGLASHEQYFGPGTRLTVT.

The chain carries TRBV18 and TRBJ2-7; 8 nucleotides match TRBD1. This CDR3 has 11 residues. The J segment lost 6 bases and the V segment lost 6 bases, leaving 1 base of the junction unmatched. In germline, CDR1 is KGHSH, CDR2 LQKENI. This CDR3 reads CASSDRVEQYF. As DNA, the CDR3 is TGTGCCAGCTCGGACAGGGTCGAGCAGTACTTC. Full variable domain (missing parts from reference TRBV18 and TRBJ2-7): NAGVMQNPRHLVRRRGQEARLRCSPMKGHSHVYWYRQLPEEGLKFMVYLQKENIIDESGMPKERFSAEFPKEGPSILRIQQVVRGDSAAYFCASSDRVEQYFGPGTRLTVT.

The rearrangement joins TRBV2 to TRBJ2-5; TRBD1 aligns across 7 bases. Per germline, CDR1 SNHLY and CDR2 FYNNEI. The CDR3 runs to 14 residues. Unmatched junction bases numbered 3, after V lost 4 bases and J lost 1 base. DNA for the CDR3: TGTGCCAGCAGTGGGACAGGAACCCAAGAGACCCAGTACTTC. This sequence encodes CASSGTGTQETQYF.

Here the CDR3 reads CASSFKRLTDTQYF. The CDR3 nucleotides are TGTGCCAGCAGCTTTAAGCGTCTTACAGATACGCAGTATTTT. The chain joins TRBV11-1 to TRBJ2-3, with D uncertain. There are 14 residues in the CDR3. CDR1 and CDR2 (germline): SGHAT, FQDESV (reference sequence). The V and J ends lost 3 bases and 3 bases respectively, with 10 bases between them.